The 17 T cell receptor beta chains presented below share a single source sample, sequenced in a study of blood T cell repertoires in COVID-19. The method was immunoSEQ multiplex PCR; TCRdb's version includes in-frame clones alone and lacks a portion of them. The table lists roughly 250,000 clones, around 82% of them singletons. Source material: PBMCs or T cells enriched from blood (not recorded which). The source is a woman between 40 and 55 years old who had been exposed to COVID-19.

The chain combines TRBV19 with TRBJ2-7, with 9 bases fitting TRBD1. The germline V gene encodes CDR1 LNHDA and CDR2 SQIVND (reference sequence). The CDR3 is 15 amino acids. Germline trimming cut 4 bases from V and 7 bases from J; bases unmatched to any gene: 11. CDR3 in DNA: TGTGCCAGTAGTACGAGCCGGGACAGGGCGGATGAGCAGTACTTC. Translation gives CASSTSRDRADEQYF.

The chain carries TRBV10-3 and TRBJ1-5; 9 nucleotides agree with TRBD1. This CDR3 comprises 15 residues. The germline gives CDR1 ENHRY, CDR2 SYGVKD. V gave up 2 bases and J gave up 6 bases; unmatched junction bases: 5. CDR3 bases: TGTGCCATCAGTGAGGGTGGGACAGGGAGTCAGCCCCAGCATTTT. This sequence encodes CAISEGGTGSQPQHF.

V usage is TRBV7-8 and J usage is TRBJ2-7, with D perhaps matching TRBD2 (6 bases). The V end was cut by 5 bases, the J end by 2 bases, with 16 bases between. The CDR3 runs 15 residues. CDR1 and CDR2 (germline): SGHVS, FQNEAQ. Here the CDR3 reads CASSLAGLSTYEQYF. CDR3 DNA sequence: TGTGCCAGCAGCCTGGCGGGACTGAGTACCTACGAGCAGTACTTC.

This clone was seen a handful of times. CDR3 protein: CASSLRAMGEGTDTQYF. CDR3 DNA sequence: TGTGCCAGCAGTTTGAGGGCCATGGGGGAGGGCACAGATACGCAGTATTTT. The chain links TRBV28 to TRBJ2-3; the D gene is possibly TRBD2 (6 bases). The V and J ends lost 3 bases and 1 base respectively, with 17 bases between them. The CDR3 runs to 17 residues. CDR1 is MDHEN, CDR2 SYDVKM, per germline.

The V and J genes are TRBV5-1 and TRBJ1-1, with D possibly matching TRBD1 (5 bases). Germline CDR1 reads SGHRS; CDR2 reads YFSETQ. Trimming removed 4 bases from V and 0 bases from J, with 13 bases in between. This CDR3 has 15 residues. CDR3 sequence (DNA): TGCGCCAGCAGCGCTGGGGGGAACTTGAACACTGAAGCTTTCTTT. Translating gives CASSAGGNLNTEAFF.

This clone was counted at least ten times. The chain joins TRBV5-1 to TRBJ1-4; tentative D call: TRBD1 (5 bases). The germline gives CDR1 SGHRS, CDR2 YFSETQ. This CDR3 is built from 15 residues. Trimming stripped 1 base from V and 8 bases from J, with 15 bases between. The DNA for the CDR3 is TGCGCCAGCAGCTTGACCCAGGGTCCGGAAGAAAAACTGTTTTTT. Its translation: CASSLTQGPEEKLFF.

This clone was seen once. This chain connects TRBV9 to TRBJ2-3; weak D call: TRBD2 (6 bases). From germline, CDR1 is SGDLS and CDR2 YYNGEE. Between the trimmed V and J ends, which lost 3 bases and 0 bases, there was a span of 8 bases. CDR3 length: 14 residues. This CDR3 is CASSALASTDTQYF. CDR3 bases: TGTGCCAGCAGCGCTCTAGCGAGCACAGATACGCAGTATTTT.

The chain carries TRBV7-2 and TRBJ1-1, with D tentatively TRBD1 (5 bases). CDR3 length equals 16 residues. Trimming removed 7 bases from V and 3 bases from J, with 21 bases in between. Germline-derived CDR1 and CDR2 are SGHTA and FQGNSA. The CDR3 nucleotides read TGTGCCAGCACCCGCCCTGGGGCCCGACGGGACACTGAAGCTTTCTTT. Translating it yields CASTRPGARRDTEAFF.

The chain combines TRBV4-3 with TRBJ2-3, with 13 bases fitting TRBD2. Germline V gene sequence: CDR1 LGHNA, CDR2 YSLEER. The CDR3 consists of 16 residues. The V gene end was trimmed by 4 bases and the J gene end by 2 bases; junction bases not matched to a gene: 3. CDR3 DNA sequence: TGCGCCAGCAGCCGGGGACTAGCGGGGAACACAGATACGCAGTATTTT. Protein sequence: CASSRGLAGNTDTQYF.

This chain joins TRBV7-9 and TRBJ2-5; tentative D call: TRBD1 (6 bases). Trimming took off 5 bases at V and 1 base at J, with 14 bases between the two ends. The germline V gene encodes CDR1 SEHNR and CDR2 FQNEAQ (reference sequence). CDR3 length: 15 amino acids. In DNA form, the CDR3 reads TGTGCCAGCAGCCCAGGACAGTCTTCCCAAGAGACCCAGTACTTC. Amino acid sequence: CASSPGQSSQETQYF.

V is TRBV2 and J is TRBJ1-4; D is possibly TRBD1 (5 bases). Germline lookup yields CDR1 SNHLY and CDR2 FYNNEI. Trimming pared 5 bases from V and 7 bases from J, leaving 8 bases between. The CDR3 runs 12 residues. CDR3 sequence reads: CASSPGGEKLFF. CDR3 in DNA: TGTGCCAGCAGTCCCGGGGGTGAAAAACTGTTTTTT.

The genes are TRBV12-3 or TRBV12-4 and TRBJ1-2; D ambiguous. The CDR3 has 11 residues. Trimming took 6 bases from V and 6 from J, leaving 8 bases between them. The CDR3 is CASSLADGYTF. The CDR3 DNA is TGTGCCAGCAGCTTGGCGGATGGCTACACCTTC.

The gene calls are TRBV19 and TRBJ2-1, with D uncertain. The CDR3 spans 16 residues. The ends were cut back, 4 bases at V and 0 bases at J, with 13 bases in the middle. Looked up from germline, CDR1 is LNHDA and CDR2 is SQIVND (reference sequence). The CDR3 nucleotides are TGTGCCAGTAGTAGAGCTACTATCCGCTCCTACAATGAGCAGTTCTTC. Translation gives CASSRATIRSYNEQFF.

The chain is built from TRBV6-6 and TRBJ1-1; D unclear. CDR1 and CDR2 from the germline V gene are MNHNY and SVGAGI (reference sequence). Between the trimmed V and J ends, which lost 2 bases and 8 bases, there was a span of 9 bases. This CDR3 spans 12 amino acids. The CDR3 nucleotides are TGTGCCAGCAGTTACGGCGGGTTAGAAGCTTTCTTT. Translated: CASSYGGLEAFF.

The chain uses TRBV7-2 and TRBJ2-1; 8 bases map to TRBD2. CDR3 length: 14 amino acids. Germline V gives CDR1 SGHTA, CDR2 FQGNSA. Unmatched junction bases numbered 15, after V lost 5 bases and J lost 15 bases. CDR3 bases: TGTGCCAGCAGCCCCCAGTCCCTAGCGGGTGATCTGTTCTTC. Its translation: CASSPQSLAGDLFF.

V and J are TRBV19 and TRBJ2-7; 10 bases fit TRBD2. V trimming: 4 bases; J trimming: 2 bases; junction bases outside the gene matches: 14. The germline gives CDR1 LNHDA, CDR2 SQIVND (reference sequence). The CDR3 covers 18 residues. CDR3 bases: TGTGCCAGTAGTAAGGATAGACAGACTAGCGGGTCTACCTACGAGCAGTACTTC. Translating gives CASSKDRQTSGSTYEQYF. Filled out from reference TRBV19 and TRBJ2-7, the complete variable domain reads DGGITQSPKYLFRKEGQNVTLSCEQNLNHDAMYWYRQDPGQGLRLIYYSQIVNDFQKGDIAEGYSVSREKKESFPLTVTSAQKNPTAFYLCASSKDRQTSGSTYEQYFGPGTRLTVT.

V usage is TRBV9 and J usage is TRBJ2-7, with 7 bases matching TRBD1. Looked up from germline, CDR1 is SGDLS and CDR2 is YYNGEE. The length of the CDR3 is 15 residues. Trimming at V came to 0 bases and at J to 1 base, leaving 4 bases not matched to a gene. In DNA, the CDR3 is TGTGCCAGCAGCGTAGAAGCAGGGGGTTCCTACGAGCAGTACTTC. It is translated as CASSVEAGGSYEQYF.